This T cell receptor beta chain is drawn from a study of breast tumors, draining lymph nodes, adjacent tissues. General study points: Findings are consistent with lymph node origin and intratumoral expansion of most tumor T cells. Luminal-like breast cancer showed significantly higher tumor–nontumor repertoire similarity than basal-like. Tumors had less TCR diversity than lymph nodes, more than nontumor tissue.

This clonotype was detected ten times or more. Antigen specificity is unknown. TCRdb ran MiXCR on the multiplex PCR reads and lists one entry per CDR3 protein. The table lists roughly 49,000 distinct CDR3 sequences, 35% to 50% of them singletons. The specimen sequenced was breast tumor tissue. The TCR originated in a female donor with breast cancer. Some clones in this sample may be carry-over from other donors' samples.

The CDR3 nucleotides read TGTGCCACCAGTGGGGCTCAGCCCCAGCATTTT. Its protein product is CATSGAQPQHF. The gene calls are TRBV24-1 and TRBJ1-5; D not resolved. The CDR3 has 11 amino acids. V was pared by 5 bases and J by 6 bases, with 4 bases between. Per the germline V gene, CDR1 is KGHDR and CDR2 is SFDVKD.